The clone carrying this TCR beta chain was seen once. V was clipped by 1 base and J by 8 bases, with 14 bases between them. Germline CDR1 reads MNHNS; CDR2 reads SASEGT. The CDR3 runs to 14 residues. Sequencing was performed with immunoSEQ multiplex PCR; in TCRdb, only in-frame clones are kept and a portion is missing. The repertoire holds about 290,000 clones, around 89% seen once, with approximately 4.2% in the top ten. These data originate in a study of blood T cell repertoires in COVID-19. Overall study context: In each case, the material was cDNA or gDNA derived from T cells, B-cell-depleted T cells, or PBMCs.

This chain joins TRBV6-1 and TRBJ1-2; D ambiguous. The TCR comes from a man aged 35 to 55 with acute or convalescent COVID-19. Sequencing input: peripheral blood. The CDR3 protein is CASSEVTREGGYTF. CDR3 sequence (DNA): TGTGCCAGCAGTGAAGTGACAAGGGAGGGCGGCTACACCTTC.